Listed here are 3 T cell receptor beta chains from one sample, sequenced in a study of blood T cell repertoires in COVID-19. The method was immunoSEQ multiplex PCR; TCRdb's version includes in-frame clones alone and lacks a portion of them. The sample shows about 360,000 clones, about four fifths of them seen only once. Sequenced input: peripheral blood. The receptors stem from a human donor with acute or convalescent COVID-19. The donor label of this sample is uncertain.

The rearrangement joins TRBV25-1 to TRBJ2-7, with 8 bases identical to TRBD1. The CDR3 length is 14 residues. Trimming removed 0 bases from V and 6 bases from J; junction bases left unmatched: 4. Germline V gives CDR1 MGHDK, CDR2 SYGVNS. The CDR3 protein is CASSEYAGGTEQYF. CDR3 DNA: TGTGCCAGCAGTGAATACGCAGGGGGCACCGAGCAGTACTTC.

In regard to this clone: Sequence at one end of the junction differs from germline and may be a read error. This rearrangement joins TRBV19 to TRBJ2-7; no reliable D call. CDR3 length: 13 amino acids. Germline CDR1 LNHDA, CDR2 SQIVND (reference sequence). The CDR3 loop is CASRIGATYEQYF. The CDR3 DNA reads TGTGCCAGTAGGATAGGTGCTACCTACGAGCAGTACTTC.

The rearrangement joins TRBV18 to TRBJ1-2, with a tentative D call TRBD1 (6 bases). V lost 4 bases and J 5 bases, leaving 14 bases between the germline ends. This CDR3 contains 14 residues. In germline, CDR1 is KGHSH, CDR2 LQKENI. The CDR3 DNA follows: TGTGCCAGCTCACTACAGGGTTCGGCATATGGCTACACCTTC. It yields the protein CASSLQGSAYGYTF.